Below, 23 T cell receptor beta chains from the same sample are listed, as sequenced in a study of blood T cell repertoires in COVID-19. This table comes from immunoSEQ multiplex PCR, and its TCRdb copy is limited to in-frame clones, with some not included. The sample holds some 120,000 clones, 90% seen once. The sample taken for sequencing was peripheral blood. Receptors originate from a man aged 50-60 years with active COVID-19.

The genes are TRBV19 and TRBJ1-5; TRBD1 matches at 9 bases. Germline V gene lookup returns CDR1 LNHDA and CDR2 SQIVND (reference sequence). There are 15 residues in the CDR3. V was clipped by 4 bases and J by 1 base; unmatched bases: 2. CDR3 region: CASSRDRVSNQPQHF. Written as DNA, the CDR3 is TGTGCCAGTAGTAGGGACAGGGTCAGCAATCAGCCCCAGCATTTT.

The chain has TRBV5-8 and TRBJ2-3, with D unclear. This CDR3 has 12 amino acids. Germline-derived CDR1 and CDR2 are SGHTS and YDEGEE. V was trimmed by 5 bases and J by 9 bases, leaving 13 bases between them. The CDR3 DNA reads TGTGCCAGCAGGGCTAGACTTACCACGCAGTATTTT. It translates to CASRARLTTQYF.

The chain carries TRBV11-3 and TRBJ2-3; TRBD1 aligns across 10 bases. The length of the CDR3 is 15 residues. V was pared by 4 bases and J by 4 bases, with 5 bases of the junction left unmatched. From germline, CDR1 is SGHNT and CDR2 YENEEA. The chain's CDR3 is CASSSGTGAPDTQYF. In DNA, the CDR3 is TGTGCCAGCAGCTCCGGGACAGGGGCCCCAGATACGCAGTATTTT.

The gene calls are TRBV5-8 and TRBJ2-7; D remains ambiguous. The V gene lost 3 bases and the J gene lost 1 base, with 14 bases spanning the gap. Germline V lookup: CDR1 SGHTS, CDR2 YDEGEE. The CDR3 runs to 15 residues. CDR3 bases: TGTGCCAGCAGCTGGGCCCTGGTGTCTTCCTACGAGCAGTACTTC. Translating gives CASSWALVSSYEQYF. Looking up the rest from reference TRBV5-8 and TRBJ2-7 gives the full variable domain: EAGVTQSPTHLIKTRGQQATLRCSPISGHTSVYWYQQALGLGLQFLLWYDEGEERNRGNFPPRFSGRQFPNYSSELNVNALELEDSALYLCASSWALVSSYEQYFGPGTRLTVT.

The genes are TRBV6-6 and TRBJ2-3; 7 bases align to TRBD1. J lost 2 bases, V lost 6 bases, and 8 bases had no gene match. CDR1 is MNHNY and CDR2 is SVGAGI in the germline V gene (reference sequence). This CDR3 contains 15 residues. The CDR3 reads CASRIQGYVTDTQYF. The CDR3 coding sequence is TGTGCCAGCAGGATACAGGGGTACGTCACAGATACGCAGTATTTT.

This chain joins TRBV12-3 or TRBV12-4 and TRBJ1-1; D is ambiguous. V lost 1 base and J 10 bases, leaving 10 bases between the germline ends. The CDR3 extends over 12 amino acids. The CDR3 region is CASSLDPGRAFF. Written as DNA, the CDR3 is TGTGCCAGCAGTTTAGACCCGGGTCGAGCTTTCTTT.

This chain links TRBV19 with TRBJ2-5; TRBD2 is a possible D gene (6 bases). This CDR3 comprises 14 residues. Germline values: CDR1 LNHDA, CDR2 SQIVND (reference sequence). Trimming took 3 bases from V and 5 from J, leaving 13 bases between them. The CDR3 sequence is CASSIMGGRETQYF. The CDR3 nucleotides are TGTGCCAGTAGTATTATGGGGGGACGGGAGACCCAGTACTTC.

This clone is a singleton in its sample. This chain links TRBV21-1 with TRBJ2-7; the DNA was not compared with TRBD2, the D call given in the table. TRBV21-1 is an annotated pseudogene. The length of the CDR3 is 22 residues. In DNA form, the CDR3 reads TGTGCCAGCAGCAAAATGTGGGCGAGGGCAGGGCGTGAGCGGGATCAGGCCTACGAGCAGTACGTC. The encoded protein is CASSKMWARAGRERDQAYEQYV.

The V call is TRBV5-1, the J call TRBJ1-2, with TRBD1 matching over 8 bases. CDR1 is SGHRS and CDR2 is YFSETQ in the germline V gene. After removal of 4 bases from V and 7 bases from J, the junction contained 15 bases not matched to a gene. The CDR3 has 16 amino acids. This CDR3 reads CASSPVPGQVEGGYTF. The CDR3 DNA follows: TGCGCCAGCAGCCCCGTCCCGGGACAGGTGGAGGGTGGCTACACCTTC.

The chain recombines TRBV15 with TRBJ1-4; 7 bases fit TRBD1. Trimming took 4 bases from V and 4 from J; bases not matched to a gene: 6. Germline CDR1 reads LNHNV; CDR2 reads YYDKDF (reference sequence). This CDR3 is 15 amino acids long. This CDR3 is CATSIPGQVNEKLFF. The DNA of the CDR3 is TGTGCCACCAGCATCCCCGGACAGGTTAATGAAAAACTGTTTTTT.

The CDR3 nucleotides are TGTGCCAGTCGACAGGGGGCGGAGACTGAAGCTTTCTTT. Translation gives CASRQGAETEAFF. The chain links TRBV19 to TRBJ1-1; 10 bases agree with TRBD1. The V and J ends lost 8 bases and 5 bases, in that order; junction bases with no gene match: 5. There are 13 residues in the CDR3. Germline assignment: CDR1 LNHDA and CDR2 SQIVND (reference sequence).

V is TRBV5-1 and J is TRBJ2-3; TRBD1 might be the D (5 bases). This CDR3 is 16 amino acids long. CDR1 and CDR2 (germline): SGHRS, YFSETQ. Trimming removed 0 bases from V and 1 base from J, with 12 bases in between. CDR3 sequence (DNA): TGCGCCAGCAGCTTGGGGTTGGACATTCGCACAGATACGCAGTATTTT. It yields the protein CASSLGLDIRTDTQYF. Based on the CDR3 plus reference TRBV5-1 and TRBJ2-3, the full variable domain is KAGVTQTPRYLIKTRGQQVTLSCSPISGHRSVSWYQQTPGQGLQFLFEYFSETQRNKGNFPGRFSGRQFSNSRSEMNVSTLELGDSALYLCASSLGLDIRTDTQYFGPGTRLTVL.

The J gene is TRBJ1-1, the V gene TRBV5-1; the match to TRBD1 covers 7 bases. Germline CDR1 SGHRS, CDR2 YFSETQ. This CDR3 region has 14 residues. V gave up 0 bases and J gave up 8 bases; unmatched junction bases: 7. CDR3 protein: CASSLAARGREAFF. The CDR3 region has the DNA TGCGCCAGCAGCTTGGCGGCGAGGGGGCGAGAAGCTTTCTTT.

The chain combines TRBV6-5 with TRBJ2-3; D may be TRBD2 (7 bases). The CDR3 extends over 15 amino acids. Trimming stripped 7 bases from V and 0 bases from J, with 14 bases between. Germline lookup yields CDR1 MNHEY and CDR2 SVGAGI. Here the CDR3 reads CASTRGGGSTDTQYF. The DNA for the CDR3 is TGTGCCAGCACCCGGGGAGGGGGTAGCACAGATACGCAGTATTTT.

The J gene is TRBJ2-1, the V gene TRBV10-3; 7 bases align to TRBD2. This CDR3 region has 14 residues. V lost 6 bases, J lost 5 bases, and 7 bases stayed unmatched. Germline values: CDR1 ENHRY, CDR2 SYGVKD. CDR3 nucleotides: TGTGCCATCAGCCCGGGACTAACAGACAATGAGCAGTTCTTC. It translates to CAISPGLTDNEQFF.

The V gene is TRBV19, the J gene TRBJ2-7; 10 nucleotides agree with TRBD1. Germline V gives CDR1 LNHDA, CDR2 SQIVND (reference sequence). With V trimmed by 4 bases and J by 7 bases, 10 bases remained unmatched. The CDR3 is 15 residues long. In DNA form, the CDR3 reads TGTGCCAGTAGTACGGGACAGGGGTTTCCCCGGGAGCAGTACTTC. This translates into CASSTGQGFPREQYF. Based on the CDR3 plus reference TRBV19 and TRBJ2-7, the full variable domain is DGGITQSPKYLFRKEGQNVTLSCEQNLNHDAMYWYRQDPGQGLRLIYYSQIVNDFQKGDIAEGYSVSREKKESFPLTVTSAQKNPTAFYLCASSTGQGFPREQYFGPGTRLTVT.

V and J are TRBV9 and TRBJ2-3, with 11 bases matching TRBD2. Germline assignment: CDR1 SGDLS and CDR2 YYNGEE. Losses at the gene ends were 5 bases for V and 6 bases for J; bases not matched to a gene: 8. This CDR3 comprises 15 residues. CDR3 nucleotides: TGTGCCAGCAGTGGTAGCGGGAGGGCGGTGGATACGCAGTATTTT. Amino acids: CASSGSGRAVDTQYF.

This rearrangement joins TRBV24-1 to TRBJ2-2; 8 nucleotides line up with TRBD1. The junction had 10 bases not matched to a gene; V was cut back by 10 bases and J by 4 bases. Per the germline V gene, CDR1 is KGHDR and CDR2 is SFDVKD. This CDR3 contains 15 residues. CDR3 DNA: TGTGCCACTAAATTCGGACAGGGCGTCACCGGGGAGCTGTTTTTT. Translated, it gives CATKFGQGVTGELFF.

This rearrangement joins TRBV5-4 to TRBJ2-5; TRBD1 might be the D (5 bases). The CDR3 spans 14 residues. Germline CDR1 reads SGHNT; CDR2 reads YYREEE (reference sequence). V was trimmed by 3 bases and J by 5 bases, leaving 14 bases between them. CDR3 in DNA: TGTGCCAGCAGCTCAGCCAGGGAATCCGAGACCCAGTACTTC. This gives the protein CASSSARESETQYF.

V usage is TRBV7-2 and J usage is TRBJ2-1, with 9 bases aligning to TRBD2. Germline-derived CDR1 and CDR2 are SGHTA and FQGNSA. The CDR3 is 16 residues long. After removal of 2 bases from V and 4 bases from J, the junction contained 6 bases not matched to a gene. CDR3 nucleotide sequence: TGTGCCAGCAGCTTATCGTCTAGCGGGGTTTACAATGAGCAGTTCTTC. Encoded protein: CASSLSSSGVYNEQFF.

This chain links TRBV7-7 with TRBJ2-1, with D perhaps matching TRBD2 (6 bases). CDR3 length: 15 residues. V was shortened by 1 base and J by 5 bases, with 12 bases between the two germline ends. The germline gives CDR1 SSHAT, CDR2 FNYEAQ (reference sequence). The CDR3 sequence is CASSLGPGLDNEQFF. CDR3 DNA: TGTGCCAGCAGCTTAGGTCCGGGACTCGACAATGAGCAGTTCTTC.

The rearrangement links TRBV4-2 to TRBJ2-2; D might be TRBD1 (6 bases). The CDR3 runs to 16 residues. Trimming shortened V by 4 bases and J by 4 bases, and 16 bases separated the two germline ends. Germline V lookup: CDR1 LGHNA, CDR2 YNFKEQ. This CDR3 reads CASSPDRSRGTGELFF. For the CDR3, the DNA is TGTGCCAGCAGCCCAGACAGGTCTCGGGGCACCGGGGAGCTGTTTTTT.

The chain is built from TRBV2 and TRBJ1-1; 8 bases are a match to TRBD1. CDR3 size: 14 residues. Germline CDR1 reads SNHLY; CDR2 reads FYNNEI. After removal of 6 bases from V and 7 bases from J, the junction contained 10 bases not matched to a gene. Here the CDR3 reads CASRYLTGGFEAFF. CDR3 DNA sequence: TGTGCCAGCAGGTACCTTACAGGGGGTTTTGAAGCTTTCTTT.